This TCR beta chain is from a study of T cells after yellow fever vaccination (dated by TCRdb to the late 2010s). About the study as a whole: The SMART-Seq v4 Ultra Low Input RNA kit was used to prepare libraries from fractions with low cell numbers. To follow T-cell clones before and after primary and booster YFV17D yellow fever vaccination, bulk TCR alpha and beta repertoires were sequenced over time. Two healthy male donors made up the cohort, one aged 18 to 29 years and the other aged 30 to 39 years. Blood samples were taken at several timepoints before and after primary and secondary immunization, and bulk PBMC replicates and cell subsets were isolated. Findings and caveats that apply to the study as a whole: A small share of clonotypes occurred in both CD4 and CD8 compartments, likely arising from convergent recombination. Compared with the primary T-cell response, the secondary T-cell response was weaker but faster, peaking on day 5 rather than day 15. FACS-sorted repertoires could contain abundant contaminating clonotypes from the bulk population, so computational filtering was required. Most clones expanded after primary vaccination (around 96% of CD4 and approximately 86% of CD8) were re-detected after the booster, suggesting that broad memory maintenance occurred. Because only two donors were included in the study, the extent to which the findings can be generalized is limited.

The label giving this sample's treatment or condition can be read as: live attenuated yellow fever vaccine strain. At each blood-draw timepoint, two biological replicates of bulk PBMCs were collected. A standard Ficoll-Paque protocol was used to isolate PBMCs from peripheral blood. TriZol was used to extract RNA from bulk PBMCs, CD4 and CD8 fractions, and dextramer-positive and dextramer-negative fractions. Instrument used: Illumina NovaSeq 6000. Synthesis of TCR cDNA relied on 5'RACE template switching, a step that introduced a universal primer site along with unique molecular identifiers. Priming of cDNA synthesis was performed from both the TCR alpha and TCR beta constant segments. Two PCR steps were used to amplify libraries, with sample barcodes and sequencing adapters being added in the second step. Sequencing of libraries was done on Illumina HiSeq 2500 (2x100 bp) or NovaSeq (2x150 bp). In the source study's methods: MIGEC was used to demultiplex reads and collapse the reads into UMI consensus sequences, and MiXCR was used for V(D)J alignment. Using edgeR on replicate PBMC samples, clonotypes were called vaccine-responding if FDR was below 0.01 and the log2 fold change was above 5 up to day 15. Each bulk clonotype received a CD4 or CD8 identity based on whether the sequenced CD4 or CD8 repertoire contained that clonotype at higher abundance. The raw public data were reprocessed by TCRdb itself: fastp quality trimming at Q25, MiXCR clonotype calling, in-frame beta chains only. Each record represents a unique CDR3 protein, reported with the most common genes and DNA among its rows. None of the V and J calls come from the authors' own analysis; TCRdb made them. The sample table holds under 500,000 distinct CDR3 sequences, of which around 19% were seen once. The ten biggest clones cover around 17% of the sample.

Sequences KGHDR (CDR1) and SFDVKD (CDR2) are obtained from the germline V gene. The CDR3 contains 13 residues, cysteine and phenylalanine counted. Of all the DNA, just the CDR3 is kept, 39 bases in frame from base 1. The germline ends are 12 bases apart after V is trimmed by 7 bases and J by 4 bases. Of note for this clonotype: Its antigen target is currently unknown. The sample holds no much larger clone one base away, and base qualities are not on file.

The chain is made from TRBV24-1 and TRBJ1-1, and the D gene may be TRBD1, 5 bases matching. The sample in question was PBMCs, obtained before the yellow fever booster vaccination. This receptor was taken from a man aged 18 to 30 who received the YFV17D yellow fever vaccine. The CDR3 in this case is CATRFRDSTEAFF. The DNA sequence reads TGTGCCACCAGGTTCAGGGATTCCACTGAAGCTTTCTTT.